This TCR beta chain appears in the sequencing data of a study of cytomegalovirus exposure and HLA in healthy donors. Across the whole study: A prior analysis found 117 million unique TCR beta sequences from 150 million to 200 million T cells. Study-level points and caveats: In a later analysis, compared with equally common non-associated chains, HLA-associated beta chains were more expanded. There were some V segments, including TRBV6-2 and TRBV6-3, excluded as indistinguishable.

Notes on this clone: Its antigen remains unknown.

The primer mix had 60 Vbeta and 13 Jbeta primers. Original data processing: Approximately 11 million of tens of millions of unique TCR beta chains were shared, per a later count. Using immunoSEQ multiplex PCR, the repertoire was profiled, and TCRdb retains in-frame clones only, with some absent. V and J calls and clone size are copied from that table; D and trimming were computed from the DNA. The sample includes over 100,000 clones, about 80% seen only once; the top ten take approximately 5%. The CDR3 covers 13 residues. V dropped 7 bases and J dropped 4 bases, with 11 bases sitting between them. Germline V gene sequence: CDR1 MNHNS, CDR2 SASEGT.

The chain joins TRBV6-1 to TRBJ1-5; D might be TRBD1 (5 bases). The sequenced material came from PBMCs. The TCR sequence derives from a woman aged 18-30 years in good health and CMV-seropositive. The CDR3 sequence: CASTSRVNQPQHF. The DNA of the CDR3 is TGTGCCAGCACCTCCAGGGTGAATCAGCCCCAGCATTTT.